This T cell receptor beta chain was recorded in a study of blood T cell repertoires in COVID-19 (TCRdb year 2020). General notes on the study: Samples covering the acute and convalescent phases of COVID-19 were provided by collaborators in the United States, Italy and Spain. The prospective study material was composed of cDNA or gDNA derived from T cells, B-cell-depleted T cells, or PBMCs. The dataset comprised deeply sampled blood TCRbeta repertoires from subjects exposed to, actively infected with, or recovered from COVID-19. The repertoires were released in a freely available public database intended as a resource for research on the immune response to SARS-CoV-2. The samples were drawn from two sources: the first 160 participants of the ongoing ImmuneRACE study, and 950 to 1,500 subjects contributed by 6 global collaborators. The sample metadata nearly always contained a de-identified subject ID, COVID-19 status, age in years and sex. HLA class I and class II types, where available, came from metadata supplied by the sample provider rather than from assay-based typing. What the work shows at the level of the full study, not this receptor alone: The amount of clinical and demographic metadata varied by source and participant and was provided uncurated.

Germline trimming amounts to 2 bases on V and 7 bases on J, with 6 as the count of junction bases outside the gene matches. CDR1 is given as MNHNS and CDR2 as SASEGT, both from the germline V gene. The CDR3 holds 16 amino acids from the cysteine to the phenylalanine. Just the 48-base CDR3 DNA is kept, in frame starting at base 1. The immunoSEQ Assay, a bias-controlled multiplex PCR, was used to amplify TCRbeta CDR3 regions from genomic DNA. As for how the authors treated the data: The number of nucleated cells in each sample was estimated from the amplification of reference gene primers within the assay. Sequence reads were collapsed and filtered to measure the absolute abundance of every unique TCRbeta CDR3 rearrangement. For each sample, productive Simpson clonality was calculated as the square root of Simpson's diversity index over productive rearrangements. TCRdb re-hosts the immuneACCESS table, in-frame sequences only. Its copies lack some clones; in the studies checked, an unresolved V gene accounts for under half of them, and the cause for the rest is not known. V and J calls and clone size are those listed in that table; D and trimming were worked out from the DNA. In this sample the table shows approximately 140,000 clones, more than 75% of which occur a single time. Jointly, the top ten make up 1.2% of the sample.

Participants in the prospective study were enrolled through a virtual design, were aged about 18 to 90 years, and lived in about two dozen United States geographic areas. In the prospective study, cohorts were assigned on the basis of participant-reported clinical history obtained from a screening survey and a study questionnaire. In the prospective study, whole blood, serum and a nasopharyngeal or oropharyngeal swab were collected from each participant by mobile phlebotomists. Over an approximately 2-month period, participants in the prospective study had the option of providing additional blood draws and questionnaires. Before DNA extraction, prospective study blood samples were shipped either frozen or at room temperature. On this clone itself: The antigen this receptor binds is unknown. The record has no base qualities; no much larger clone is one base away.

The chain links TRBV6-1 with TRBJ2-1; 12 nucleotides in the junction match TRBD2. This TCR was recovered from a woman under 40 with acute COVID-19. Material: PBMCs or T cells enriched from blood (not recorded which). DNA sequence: TGTGCCAGCAGTGAACTAGCGGGAGGGCATTTAAATGAGCAGTTCTTC. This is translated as CASSELAGGHLNEQFF.